This TCR beta chain was profiled in a study of identical twins. This clonotype was seen a few times. V gave up 1 base and J gave up 10 bases, with 9 bases separating them. Germline lookup yields CDR1 SGDLS and CDR2 YYNGEE. The CDR3 sequence is 12 residues long. TCRdb re-called the 5' RACE reads with MiXCR, one entry per CDR3 protein. This sample carries under 800,000 distinct CDR3 sequences, approximately 21% of them seen once, and the ten largest clones take over 4%. In addition, the sample was reused for a study of T cells expressing NK-cell markers. From that report: Each TCR beta repertoire originated in sorted T cells that were CD3+CD56+NKG2C+, CD3+CD56+NKG2C- or CD3+CD56-NKG2C+.

Input material: PBMCs. V is TRBV9 and J is TRBJ2-1; the D is unclear. The sequence was obtained from a woman aged 18-29 years in good health. CDR3 in amino acids: CASSVTEREQFF. CDR3 nucleotide sequence: TGTGCCAGCAGCGTAACCGAGAGGGAGCAGTTCTTC.